The TCR beta chain described here comes from a study of CD8+ T cells in alopecia areata. Study overall: Treated patients were given 5 to 10 mg oral tofacitinib twice daily.

As to this clone: The same CDR3 arises from other DNA sequences in this sample as well.

Sequencing used cDNA as its template, made by extracting RNA and reverse transcribing it. Libraries were prepared by immunoSEQ multiplex PCR; TCRdb keeps only in-frame clonotypes and omits some of them. The sample includes 80,000 to 100,000 clones, about two fifths of them seen just once. A FACSAria was used to sort CD4+ and CD8+ T cells. These cells came from PBMCs. The TCR sequence derives from a human donor with alopecia areata. The sequenced material came from CD4+ T cells sorted from blood.

CDR3 sequence: CSVEDGYTF. CDR3 nucleotide sequence: TGCAGCGTTGAGGATGGCTACACCTTC. This rearrangement joins TRBV29-1 to TRBJ1-2; no definite D call. Per germline, CDR1 SQVTM and CDR2 ANQGSEA. V was clipped by 3 bases and J by 6 bases, with 2 bases between them. This CDR3 region has 9 residues.